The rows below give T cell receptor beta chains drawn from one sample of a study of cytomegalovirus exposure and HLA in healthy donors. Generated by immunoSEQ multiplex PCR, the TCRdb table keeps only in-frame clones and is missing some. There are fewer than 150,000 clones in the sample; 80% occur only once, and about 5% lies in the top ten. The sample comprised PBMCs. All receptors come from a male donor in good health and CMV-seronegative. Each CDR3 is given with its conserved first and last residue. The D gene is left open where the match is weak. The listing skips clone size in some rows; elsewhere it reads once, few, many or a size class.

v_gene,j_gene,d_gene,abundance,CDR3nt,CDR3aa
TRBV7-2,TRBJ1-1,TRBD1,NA,TGTGCCAGCAGTTCCGGGACAGGGAGCATGAACACTGAAGCTTTCTTT,CASSSGTGSMNTEAFF
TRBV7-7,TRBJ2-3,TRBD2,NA,TGTGCCAGCAGCTTAAGGCCGGGGGGGCCAGATACGCAGTATTTT,CASSLRPGGPDTQYF
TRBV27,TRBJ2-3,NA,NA,TGTGCCAGCAGTTTATGGAGCGTCGGCTCAGATACGCAGTATTTT,CASSLWSVGSDTQYF
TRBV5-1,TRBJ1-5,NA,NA,TGCGCCAGCAGCTCCGAGGTTTATCAGCCCCAGCATTTT,CASSSEVYQPQHF
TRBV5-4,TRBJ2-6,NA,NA,TGTGCCAGCTGGGAGGGGGGGTATGGGGCCAACGTCCTGACTTTC,CASWEGGYGANVLTF
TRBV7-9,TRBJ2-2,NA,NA,TGTTCCAGCAGCTTAGGAGACGGGGTGAACACCGGGGAGCTGTTTTTT,CSSSLGDGVNTGELFF
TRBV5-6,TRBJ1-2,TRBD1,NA,TGTGCCAGCAGCTTGGACAGGGGCGCCGTTTTTGGCTACACCTTC,CASSLDRGAVFGYTF
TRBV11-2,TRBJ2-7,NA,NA,TGTGCCAGCAGCCTGCGCGGAGGGACAGTTGAGTACGAGCAGTACTTC,CASSLRGGTVEYEQYF
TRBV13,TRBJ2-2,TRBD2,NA,TGTGCCAGCAGCTTGGGACTAGCGGGGCGGACCGGGGAGCTGTTTTTT,CASSLGLAGRTGELFF
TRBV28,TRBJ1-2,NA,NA,TGTGCCAGCAGGGGGCGCAACCAGGGGAACGCGAATGGCTACACCTTC,CASRGRNQGNANGYTF
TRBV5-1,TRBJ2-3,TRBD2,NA,TGCGCCAGCAGCCCGGGAGCGGGGGGCCGAGCAGATACGCAGTATTTT,CASSPGAGGRADTQYF
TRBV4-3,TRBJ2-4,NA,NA,TGCGCCAGCAGCCAAAACCAGGGATTAAACATTCAGTACTTC,CASSQNQGLNIQYF
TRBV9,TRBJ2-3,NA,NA,TGTGCCAGCAGCCCCACCTGGGGGCACACAGATACGCAGTATTTT,CASSPTWGHTDTQYF
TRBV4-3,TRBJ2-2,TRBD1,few,TGCGCCAGCAGCCGGGACAGCCCGGGACAGGTTGTTGGGGAGCTGTTTTTT,CASSRDSPGQVVGELFF
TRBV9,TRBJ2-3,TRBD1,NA,TGTGCCAGCAGCCGACAGGGACATGGGACAGATACGCAGTATTTT,CASSRQGHGTDTQYF
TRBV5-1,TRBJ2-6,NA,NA,TGCGCCAGCAGCCCTGACAGCTCTGGGGCCAACGTCCTGACTTTC,CASSPDSSGANVLTF
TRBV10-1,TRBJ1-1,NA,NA,TGCGCCAGCAGTGCGGGGAACACTGAAGCTTTCTTT,CASSAGNTEAFF
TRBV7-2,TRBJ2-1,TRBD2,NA,TGTGCCAGCAGCTTAGTGTCTAGCGGGGGAAATGAGCAGTTCTTC,CASSLVSSGGNEQFF
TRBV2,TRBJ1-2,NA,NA,TGTGCCAGCAGTGTCTCCCGGACAGCTAATAACTATGGCTACACCTTC,CASSVSRTANNYGYTF
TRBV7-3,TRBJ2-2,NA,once,TGTGCCAGCAGCCCCCGGACAGCTAACACCGGGGAGCTGTTTTTT,CASSPRTANTGELFF
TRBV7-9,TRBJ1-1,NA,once,TGTGCCAGCAGCTTATTGGAGGGACCTATGAACACTGAAGCTTTCTTT,CASSLLEGPMNTEAFF
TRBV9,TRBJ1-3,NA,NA,TGTGCCAGCAGCGCCCCTGACGGGAGTGGAAACACCATATATTTT,CASSAPDGSGNTIYF
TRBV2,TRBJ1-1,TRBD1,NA,TGTGCCAGCAGCGCCGGAGAGGGGGCAGCTTTCTTT,CASSAGEGAAFF
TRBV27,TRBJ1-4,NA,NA,TGTGCCAGCTCCCGATACGAGGGGGGGGGTGAAAAACTGTTTTTT,CASSRYEGGGEKLFF
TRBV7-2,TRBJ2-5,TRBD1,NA,TGTGCCAGCAGCACCCGTCGACAGGGGAGATGGGAGACCCAGTACTTC,CASSTRRQGRWETQYF
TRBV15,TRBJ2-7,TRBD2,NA,TGTGCCACCAGCAGAGACGGGGGGGAACTCTACGAGCAGTACTTC,CATSRDGGELYEQYF
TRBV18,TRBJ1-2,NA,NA,TGTGCCAGCTCACAAGACCAGGAATTAACTGGCTACACCTTC,CASSQDQELTGYTF
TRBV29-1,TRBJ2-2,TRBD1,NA,TGCAGCGCCTTGACAGGGAGCGGGGAGCTGTTTTTT,CSALTGSGELFF
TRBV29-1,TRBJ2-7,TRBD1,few,TGCAGCGTTGAGGGTAGGGGGCAGGGCGAGCAGTACTTC,CSVEGRGQGEQYF
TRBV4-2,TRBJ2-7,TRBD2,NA,TGTGCCAGCAGCCAAGATAGGGACTACTACGAGCAGTACTTC,CASSQDRDYYEQYF
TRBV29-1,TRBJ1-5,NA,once,TGCAGCGTTGAAGATGGGGGCCACTTCCAGCATTTT,CSVEDGGHFQHF
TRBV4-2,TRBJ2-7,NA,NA,TGTGCCAGCAGCGAGGGCGCGGAACCCTACGAGCAGTACTTC,CASSEGAEPYEQYF
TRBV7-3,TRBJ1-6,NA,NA,TGTGCCAGCAGCTTAGACCCCGGGGGGCCCCTCCACTTT,CASSLDPGGPLHF
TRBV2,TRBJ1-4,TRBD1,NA,TGTGCCAGCAGTGAAGGGACAGGGGTGAATGAAAAACTGTTTTTT,CASSEGTGVNEKLFF
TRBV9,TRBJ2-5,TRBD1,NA,TGTGCCAGCAGCGTTGACAGGGGTGGTGAGACCCAGTACTTC,CASSVDRGGETQYF
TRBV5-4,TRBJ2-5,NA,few,TGTGCCAGCAGCCTCGGAGAGGAGCAGTACTTC,CASSLGEEQYF
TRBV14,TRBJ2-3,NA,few,TGTGCCAGCAGCCTCAATCTGGGGCGTGATACGCAGTATTTT,CASSLNLGRDTQYF
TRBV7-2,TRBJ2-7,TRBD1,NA,TGTGCCAGCAGCTTATTTCAGGGGGCTGACGAGCAGTACTTC,CASSLFQGADEQYF
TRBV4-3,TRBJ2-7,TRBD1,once,TGCGCCAGCAGCAAACAGACAGGGAGCCCCTACGAGCAGTACTTC,CASSKQTGSPYEQYF
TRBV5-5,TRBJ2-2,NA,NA,TGTGCCAGCAGCCTCGAAACGACTGGGGAGCTGTTTTTT,CASSLETTGELFF
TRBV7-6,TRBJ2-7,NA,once,TGTGCCAGCAGCTTAGGCCGGGGTGGGGACGAGCAGTACTTC,CASSLGRGGDEQYF